This T cell receptor (beta chain) was obtained from a study of blood T cell repertoires in COVID-19. Study summary: The analysed material was cDNA or gDNA that came from T cells, B-cell-depleted T cells, or PBMCs.

The CDR3 loop spans 15 amino acids. V gave up 3 bases and J gave up 3 bases; unmatched junction bases: 3. The V gene's germline CDR1 is KGHSH and CDR2 LQKENI. Generated by immunoSEQ multiplex PCR, the TCRdb table keeps only in-frame clones and is missing some. The sample gives roughly 160,000 clones, about 80% of which show up once; roughly 11% is in the top ten. V gene TRBV18 combines with J gene TRBJ1-5, with 9 bases lining up with TRBD1. This receptor was identified in a man aged 45-60 years who had recovered from COVID-19. The specimen was PBMCs or T cells enriched from blood (not recorded which). CDR3 sequence: CASSPRQGDNQPQHF. For the CDR3, the DNA is TGTGCCAGCTCACCGAGACAGGGGGACAATCAGCCCCAGCATTTT. The variable domain in full, completed from reference TRBV18 and TRBJ1-5, reads NAGVMQNPRHLVRRRGQEARLRCSPMKGHSHVYWYRQLPEEGLKFMVYLQKENIIDESGMPKERFSAEFPKEGPSILRIQQVVRGDSAAYFCASSPRQGDNQPQHFGDGTRLSIL.